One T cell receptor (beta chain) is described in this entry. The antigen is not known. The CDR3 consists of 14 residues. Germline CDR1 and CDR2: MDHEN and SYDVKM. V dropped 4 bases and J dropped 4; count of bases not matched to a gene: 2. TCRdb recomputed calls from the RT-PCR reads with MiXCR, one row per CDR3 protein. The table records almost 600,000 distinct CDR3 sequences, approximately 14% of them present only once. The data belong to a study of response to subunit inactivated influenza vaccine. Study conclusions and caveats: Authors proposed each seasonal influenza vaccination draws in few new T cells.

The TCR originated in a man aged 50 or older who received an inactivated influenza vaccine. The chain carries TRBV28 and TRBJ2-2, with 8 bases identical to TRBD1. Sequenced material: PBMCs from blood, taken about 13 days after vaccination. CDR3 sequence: CASSWTGSTGELFF. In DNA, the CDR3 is TGTGCCAGCAGTTGGACAGGGAGCACCGGGGAGCTGTTTTTT.